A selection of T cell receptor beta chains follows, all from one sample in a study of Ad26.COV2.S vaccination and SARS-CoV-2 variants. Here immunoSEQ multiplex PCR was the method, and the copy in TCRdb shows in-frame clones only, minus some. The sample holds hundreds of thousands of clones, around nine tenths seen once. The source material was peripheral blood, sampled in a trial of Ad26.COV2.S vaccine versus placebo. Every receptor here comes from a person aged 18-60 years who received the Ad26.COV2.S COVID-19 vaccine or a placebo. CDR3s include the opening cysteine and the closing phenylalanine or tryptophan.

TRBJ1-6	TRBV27	CASSLDRVNSPLHF
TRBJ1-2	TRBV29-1	CSVEDGYTF
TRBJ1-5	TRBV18	CASSPSGGGYDQPQHF
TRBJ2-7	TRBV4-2	CASSQERGTGWISPGEQYF
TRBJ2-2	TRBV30	CAWALGLAGVSGELFF
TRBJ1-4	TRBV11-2	CASSLDRIGANEKLFF
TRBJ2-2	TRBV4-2	CASSNFPLAGGRNTGELFF
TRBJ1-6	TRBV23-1	CASSQEFRDRDVRSSPLHF
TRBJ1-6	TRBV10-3	CAITGTAFLSPLHF
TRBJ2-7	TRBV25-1	CASSAGQALPQGF
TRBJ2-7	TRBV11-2	CASSLDSIYEQYF
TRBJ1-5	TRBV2	CASSEAHGDRESQPQHF
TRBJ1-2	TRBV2	CASTLIYVASTGGYTF
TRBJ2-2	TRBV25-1	CASSGLGGTGELFF
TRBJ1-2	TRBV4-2	CASSLQGAGNYGYTF
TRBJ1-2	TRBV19	CASSTWDRGYVGYTF
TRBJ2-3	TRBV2	CASVLGARSTDTQYF
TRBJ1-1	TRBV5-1	CASSLELNTEAFF
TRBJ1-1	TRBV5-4	CASSSWGLDTEAFF
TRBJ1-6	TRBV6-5	CASRAGTAHSPLHF
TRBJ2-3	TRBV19	CASRAGGTDTQYF
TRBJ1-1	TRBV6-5	CASSYSRTGSEAFF
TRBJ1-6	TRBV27	CASSLSASSYNSPLHF
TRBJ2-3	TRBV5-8	CASSGGTTTTDTQYF
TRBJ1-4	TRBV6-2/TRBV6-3	CASSPLGQSHEKLFF
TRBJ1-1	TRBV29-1	CSGEVGTEAFF
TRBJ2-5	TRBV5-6	CASSTELQNQETQYF
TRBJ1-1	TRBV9	CASRGDTNTEAFF
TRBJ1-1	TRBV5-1	CASRTGQGYTEAFF
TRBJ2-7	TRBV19	CASSMRLAGYEQYF
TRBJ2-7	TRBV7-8	CASSFEVSYEQYF
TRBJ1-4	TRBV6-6	CASSYRGAINEKLFF
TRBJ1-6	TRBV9	CASSVDEGARYNSPLHF
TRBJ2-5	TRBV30	CAWSVQGRETQYF
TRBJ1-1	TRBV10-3	CAISELDTEAFF
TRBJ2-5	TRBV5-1	CASSKSPERETQYF
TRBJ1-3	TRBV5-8	CASSFKGYTIYF
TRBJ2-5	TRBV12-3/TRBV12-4	CASSSGLWETQYF
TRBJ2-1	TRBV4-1	CASSPHGSEQFF
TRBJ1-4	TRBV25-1	CASSELGRENEKLFF
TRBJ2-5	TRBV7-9	CASSLASGQETQYF
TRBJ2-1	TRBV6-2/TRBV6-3	CASSYFTGTGSYNEQFF
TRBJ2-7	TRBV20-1	CSVEEGEQYF